A single T cell receptor beta chain is shown here with its context. Its antigen is not identified. The CDR3 is 12 residues long. V lost 5 bases to trimming and J lost 7 bases, with 11 bases between them. Per the germline V gene, CDR1 is MNHEY and CDR2 is SVGAGI. The PCR contained 60 Vbeta and 13 Jbeta primers. Sequencing used immunoSEQ multiplex PCR; TCRdb keeps in-frame clones, though not all of them. The table includes 130,000 to 150,000 clones, 60% to 85% detected once. The sample originates from a study of cytomegalovirus exposure and HLA in healthy donors. Study-wide background: The Caucasian-associated ancestry cluster contained 75% to 85% of the 398 genotyped donors.

Findings of the study overall: A reported reduction in N-insertions relative to the roughly 710-donor mean was seen in an Asian-associated ancestry cluster in a later analysis. Earlier results showed most TCR beta V segments being productive about 87% or about 30% of the time.

This receptor was obtained from a man between 40 and 49 years old in good health and CMV-seropositive. Material for sequencing was PBMCs. This chain joins TRBV6-5 and TRBJ1-1, with a tentative D call TRBD1 (5 bases). The CDR3 DNA follows: TGTGCCAGCAGTCCTCAGACAGATGAAGCTTTCTTT. It yields the protein CASSPQTDEAFF.